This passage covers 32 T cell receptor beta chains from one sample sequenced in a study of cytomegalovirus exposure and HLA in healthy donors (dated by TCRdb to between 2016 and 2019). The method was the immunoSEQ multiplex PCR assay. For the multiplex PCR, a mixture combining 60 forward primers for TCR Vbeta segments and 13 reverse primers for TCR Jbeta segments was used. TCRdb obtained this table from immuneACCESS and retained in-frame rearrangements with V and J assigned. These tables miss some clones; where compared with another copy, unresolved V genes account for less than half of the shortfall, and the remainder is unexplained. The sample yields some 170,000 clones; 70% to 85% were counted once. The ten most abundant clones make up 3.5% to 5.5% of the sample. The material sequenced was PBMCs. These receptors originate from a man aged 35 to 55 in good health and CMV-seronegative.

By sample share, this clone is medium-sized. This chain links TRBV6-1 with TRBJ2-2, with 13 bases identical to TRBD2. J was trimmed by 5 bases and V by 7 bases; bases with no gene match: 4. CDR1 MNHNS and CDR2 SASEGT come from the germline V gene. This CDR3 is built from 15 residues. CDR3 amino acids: CASKLAGGQTGELFF. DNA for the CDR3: TGTGCCAGCAAACTAGCGGGGGGGCAAACCGGGGAGCTGTTTTTT.

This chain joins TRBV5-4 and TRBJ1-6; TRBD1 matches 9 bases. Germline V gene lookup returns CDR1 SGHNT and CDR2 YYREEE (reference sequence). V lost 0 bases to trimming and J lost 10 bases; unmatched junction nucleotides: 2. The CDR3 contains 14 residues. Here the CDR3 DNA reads TGTGCCAGCAGCTTGGGACAGGGGGGATCACCCCTCCACTTT. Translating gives CASSLGQGGSPLHF.

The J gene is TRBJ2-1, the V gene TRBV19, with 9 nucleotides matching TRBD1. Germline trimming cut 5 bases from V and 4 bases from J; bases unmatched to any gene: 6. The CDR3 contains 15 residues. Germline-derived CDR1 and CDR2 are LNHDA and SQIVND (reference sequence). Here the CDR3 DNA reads TGTGCCAGTAGTCCGGTACAGGGGGCTTACAATGAGCAGTTCTTC. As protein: CASSPVQGAYNEQFF.

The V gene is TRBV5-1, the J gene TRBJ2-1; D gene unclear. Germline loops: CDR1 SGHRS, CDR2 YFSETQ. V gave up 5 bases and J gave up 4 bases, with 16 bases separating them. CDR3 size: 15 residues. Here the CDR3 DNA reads TGCGCCAGCAGGTCAGGCGTTGACCTTTACAATGAGCAGTTCTTC. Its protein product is CASRSGVDLYNEQFF.

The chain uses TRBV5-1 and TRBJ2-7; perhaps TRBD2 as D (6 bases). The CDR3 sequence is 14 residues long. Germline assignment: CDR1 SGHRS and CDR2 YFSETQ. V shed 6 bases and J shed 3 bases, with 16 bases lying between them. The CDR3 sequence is CASTQRVGGYEQYF. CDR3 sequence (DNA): TGCGCCAGCACCCAAAGGGTGGGGGGCTACGAGCAGTACTTC.

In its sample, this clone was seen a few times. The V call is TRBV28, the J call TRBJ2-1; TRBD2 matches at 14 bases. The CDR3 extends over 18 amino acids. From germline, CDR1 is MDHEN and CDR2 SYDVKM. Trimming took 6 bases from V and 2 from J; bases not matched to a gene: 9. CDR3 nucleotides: TGTGCCAGCAGCCCCGGGACTAGCGGGGGCCCCACCTACAATGAGCAGTTCTTC. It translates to CASSPGTSGGPTYNEQFF.

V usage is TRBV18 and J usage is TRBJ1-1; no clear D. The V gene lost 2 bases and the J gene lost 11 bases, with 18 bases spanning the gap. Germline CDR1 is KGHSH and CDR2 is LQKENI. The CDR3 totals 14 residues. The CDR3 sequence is CASSPGPERDLAFF. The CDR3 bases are TGTGCCAGCTCACCAGGGCCAGAACGAGATCTGGCTTTCTTT.

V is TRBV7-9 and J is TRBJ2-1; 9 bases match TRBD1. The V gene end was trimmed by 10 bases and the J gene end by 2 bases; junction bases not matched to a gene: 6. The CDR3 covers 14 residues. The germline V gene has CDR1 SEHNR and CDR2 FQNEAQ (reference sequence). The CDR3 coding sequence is TGTGCCATGGGACAGGGTGGGACCTACAATGAGCAGTTCTTC. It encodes CAMGQGGTYNEQFF. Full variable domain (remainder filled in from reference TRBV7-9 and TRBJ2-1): DTGVSQNPRHKITKRGQNVTFRCDPISEHNRLYWYRQTLGQGPEFLTYFQNEAQLEKSRLLSDRFSAERPKGSFSTLEIQRTEQGDSAMYLCAMGQGGTYNEQFFGPGTRLTVL.

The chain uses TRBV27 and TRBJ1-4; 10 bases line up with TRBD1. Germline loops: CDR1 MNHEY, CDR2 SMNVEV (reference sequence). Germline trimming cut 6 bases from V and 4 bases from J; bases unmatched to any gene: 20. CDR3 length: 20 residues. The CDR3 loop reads CASSHFLTGGPGGFNEKLFF. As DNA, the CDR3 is TGTGCCAGCAGCCACTTTCTGACAGGGGGCCCGGGCGGCTTTAATGAAAAACTGTTTTTT.

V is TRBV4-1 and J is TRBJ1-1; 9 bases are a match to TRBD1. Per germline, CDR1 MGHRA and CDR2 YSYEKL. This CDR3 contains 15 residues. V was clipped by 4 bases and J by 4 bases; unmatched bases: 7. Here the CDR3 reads CASSLLQGAATEAFF. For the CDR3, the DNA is TGCGCCAGCAGCCTACTACAGGGGGCCGCCACTGAAGCTTTCTTT.

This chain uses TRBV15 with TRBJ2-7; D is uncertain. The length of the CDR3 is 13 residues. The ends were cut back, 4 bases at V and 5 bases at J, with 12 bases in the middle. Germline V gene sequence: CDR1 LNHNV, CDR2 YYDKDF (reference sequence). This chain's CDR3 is CATSTYLNNEQYF. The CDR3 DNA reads TGTGCCACCAGCACGTACCTGAACAACGAGCAGTACTTC.

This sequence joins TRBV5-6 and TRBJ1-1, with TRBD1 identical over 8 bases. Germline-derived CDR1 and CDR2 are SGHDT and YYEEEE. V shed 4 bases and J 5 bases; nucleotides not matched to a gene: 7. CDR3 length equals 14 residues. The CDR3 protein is CASSPTGGGTEAFF. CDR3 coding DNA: TGTGCCAGCAGCCCAACAGGGGGTGGTACTGAAGCTTTCTTT.

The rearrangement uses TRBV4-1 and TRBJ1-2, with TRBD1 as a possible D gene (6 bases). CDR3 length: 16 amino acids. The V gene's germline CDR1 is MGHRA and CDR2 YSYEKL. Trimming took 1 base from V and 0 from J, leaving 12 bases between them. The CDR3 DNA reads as TGCGCCAGCAGCCAAGGAGGAAACAGGGCTAACTATGGCTACACCTTC. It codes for CASSQGGNRANYGYTF.

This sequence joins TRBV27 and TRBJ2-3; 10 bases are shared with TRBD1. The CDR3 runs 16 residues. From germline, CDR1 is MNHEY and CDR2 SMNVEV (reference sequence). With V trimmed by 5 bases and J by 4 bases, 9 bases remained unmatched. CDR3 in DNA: TGTGCCAGCAGTCTCCGGACAGGGGGAGGGTCAGATACGCAGTATTTT. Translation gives CASSLRTGGGSDTQYF.

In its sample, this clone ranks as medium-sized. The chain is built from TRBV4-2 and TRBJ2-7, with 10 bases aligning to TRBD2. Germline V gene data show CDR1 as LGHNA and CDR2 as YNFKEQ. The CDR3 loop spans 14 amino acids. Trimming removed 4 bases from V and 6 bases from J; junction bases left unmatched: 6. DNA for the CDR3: TGTGCCAGCAGCCCAGCGGGGGGGCAACGCGAGCAGTACTTC. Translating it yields CASSPAGGQREQYF.

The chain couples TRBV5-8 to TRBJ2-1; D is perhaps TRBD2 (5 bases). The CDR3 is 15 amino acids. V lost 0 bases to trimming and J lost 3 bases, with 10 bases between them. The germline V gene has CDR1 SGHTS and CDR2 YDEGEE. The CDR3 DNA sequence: TGTGCCAGCAGCTTGGGGACTCTCCTCTACAATGAGCAGTTCTTC. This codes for CASSLGTLLYNEQFF.

CDR3 nucleotide sequence: TGCGCCAGCAGCTTAGGCGACAGGGGAAACTATGGCTACACCTTC. Its translation is CASSLGDRGNYGYTF. The gene calls are TRBV5-1 and TRBJ1-2; 8 nucleotides agree with TRBD1. The ends lost 2 bases at V and 2 bases at J; junction bases unmatched: 5. This CDR3 spans 15 amino acids. The germline CDR1 and CDR2 sequences are SGHRS and YFSETQ.

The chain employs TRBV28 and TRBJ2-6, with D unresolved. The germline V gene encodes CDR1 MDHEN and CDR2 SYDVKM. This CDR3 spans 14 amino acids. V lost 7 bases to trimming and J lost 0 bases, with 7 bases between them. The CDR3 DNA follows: TGTGCCAGCATCTCCCTCTCTGGGGCCAACGTCCTGACTTTC. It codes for CASISLSGANVLTF.

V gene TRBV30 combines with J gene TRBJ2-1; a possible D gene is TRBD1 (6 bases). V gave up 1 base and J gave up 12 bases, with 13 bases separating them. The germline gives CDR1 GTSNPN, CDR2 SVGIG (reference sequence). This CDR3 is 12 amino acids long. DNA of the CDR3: TGTGCCTGGAGTGGGGGGCAGGACTCGCAGTTCTTC. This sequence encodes CAWSGGQDSQFF. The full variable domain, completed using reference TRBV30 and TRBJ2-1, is SQTIHQWPATLVQPVGSPLSLECTVEGTSNPNLYWYRQAAGRGLQLLFYSVGIGQISSEVPQNLSASRPQDRQFILSSKKLLLSDSGFYLCAWSGGQDSQFFGPGTRLTVL.

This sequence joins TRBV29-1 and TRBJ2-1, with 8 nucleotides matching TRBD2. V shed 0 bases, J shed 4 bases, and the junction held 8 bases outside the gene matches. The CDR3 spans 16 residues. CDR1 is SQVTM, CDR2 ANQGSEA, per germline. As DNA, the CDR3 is TGCAGCGTTGAAGAGTTGGTAGCGGGGTTTTACAATGAGCAGTTCTTC. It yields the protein CSVEELVAGFYNEQFF.

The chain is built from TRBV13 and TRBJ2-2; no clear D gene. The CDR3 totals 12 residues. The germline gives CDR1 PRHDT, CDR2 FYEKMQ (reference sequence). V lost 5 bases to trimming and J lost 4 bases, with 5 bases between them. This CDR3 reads CASSVSTGELFF. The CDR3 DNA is TGTGCCAGCAGCGTGAGCACCGGGGAGCTGTTTTTT. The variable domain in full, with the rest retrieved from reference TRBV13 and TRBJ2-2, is AAGVIQSPRHLIKEKRETATLKCYPIPRHDTVYWYQQGPGQDPQFLISFYEKMQSDKGSIPDRFSAQQFSDYHSELNMSSLELGDSALYFCASSVSTGELFFGEGSRLTVL.

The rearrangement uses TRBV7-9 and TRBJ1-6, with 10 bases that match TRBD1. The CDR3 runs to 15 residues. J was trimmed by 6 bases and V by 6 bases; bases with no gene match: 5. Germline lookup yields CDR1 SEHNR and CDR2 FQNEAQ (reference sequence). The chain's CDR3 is CASSLGDRGNSPLHF. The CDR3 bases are TGTGCCAGCAGTCTAGGGGACAGGGGTAATTCACCCCTCCACTTT.

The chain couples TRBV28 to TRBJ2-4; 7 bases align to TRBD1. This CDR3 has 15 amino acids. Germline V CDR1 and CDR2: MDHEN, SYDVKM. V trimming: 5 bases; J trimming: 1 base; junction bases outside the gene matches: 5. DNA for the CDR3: TGTGCCAGCAGTCGTACAGGGGAGGCCAAAAACATTCAGTACTTC. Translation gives CASSRTGEAKNIQYF.

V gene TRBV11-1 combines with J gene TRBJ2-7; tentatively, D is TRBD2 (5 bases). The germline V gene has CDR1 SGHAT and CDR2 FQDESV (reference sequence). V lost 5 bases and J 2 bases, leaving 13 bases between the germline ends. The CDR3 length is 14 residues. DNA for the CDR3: TGTGCCAGCAGCCGACGGAGGCCCCCCTACGAGCAGTACTTC. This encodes CASSRRRPPYEQYF.

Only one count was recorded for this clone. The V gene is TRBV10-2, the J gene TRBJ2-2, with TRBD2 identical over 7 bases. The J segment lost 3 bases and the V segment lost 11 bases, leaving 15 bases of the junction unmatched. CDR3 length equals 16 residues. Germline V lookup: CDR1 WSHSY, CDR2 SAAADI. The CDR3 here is CASEGRGVGYTGELFF. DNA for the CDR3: TGCGCCTCAGAAGGGAGGGGCGTGGGATACACCGGGGAGCTGTTTTTT.

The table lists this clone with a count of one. The CDR3 spells CASSWGQPLNTEAFF. CDR3 DNA: TGCGCCAGCAGCTGGGGACAGCCCCTGAACACTGAAGCTTTCTTT. The chain links TRBV5-1 to TRBJ1-1, with 7 bases that match TRBD1. CDR3 length: 15 amino acids. The V gene end was trimmed by 3 bases and the J gene end by 0 bases; junction bases not matched to a gene: 5. CDR1 and CDR2 from the germline V gene are SGHRS and YFSETQ. Full variable domain (missing parts from reference TRBV5-1 and TRBJ1-1): KAGVTQTPRYLIKTRGQQVTLSCSPISGHRSVSWYQQTPGQGLQFLFEYFSETQRNKGNFPGRFSGRQFSNSRSEMNVSTLELGDSALYLCASSWGQPLNTEAFFGQGTRLTVV.

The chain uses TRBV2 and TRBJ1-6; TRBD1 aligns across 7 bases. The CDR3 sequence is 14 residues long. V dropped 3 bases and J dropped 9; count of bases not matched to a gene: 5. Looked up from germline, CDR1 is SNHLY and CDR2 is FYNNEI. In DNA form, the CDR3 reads TGTGCCAGCAGTGATAGGGGGCTAGGTTCACCCCTCCACTTT. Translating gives CASSDRGLGSPLHF.

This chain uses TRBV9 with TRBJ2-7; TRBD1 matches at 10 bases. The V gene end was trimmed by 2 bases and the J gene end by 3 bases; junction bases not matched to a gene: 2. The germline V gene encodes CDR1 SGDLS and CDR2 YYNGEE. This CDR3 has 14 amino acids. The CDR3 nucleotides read TGTGCCAGCAGCGTCTGGGACAGGGGCTACGAGCAGTACTTC. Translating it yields CASSVWDRGYEQYF.

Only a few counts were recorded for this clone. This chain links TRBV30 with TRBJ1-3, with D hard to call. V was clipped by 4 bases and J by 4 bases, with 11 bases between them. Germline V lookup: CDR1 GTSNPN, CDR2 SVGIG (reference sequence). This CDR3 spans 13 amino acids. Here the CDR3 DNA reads TGTGCCTGGAACAACCAAGTAGGAAACACCATATATTTT. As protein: CAWNNQVGNTIYF.

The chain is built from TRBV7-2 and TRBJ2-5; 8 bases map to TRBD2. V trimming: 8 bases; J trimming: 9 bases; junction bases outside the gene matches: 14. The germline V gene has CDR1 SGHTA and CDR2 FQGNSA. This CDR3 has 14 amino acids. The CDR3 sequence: CASCAGGPRWAQYF. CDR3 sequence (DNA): TGTGCCAGCTGCGCGGGGGGCCCCCGGTGGGCCCAGTACTTC.

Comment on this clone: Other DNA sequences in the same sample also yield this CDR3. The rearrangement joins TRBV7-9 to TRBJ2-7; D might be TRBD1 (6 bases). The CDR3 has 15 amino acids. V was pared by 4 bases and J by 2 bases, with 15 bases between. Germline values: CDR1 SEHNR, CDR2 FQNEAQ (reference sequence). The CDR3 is CASSSQGLGTYEQYF. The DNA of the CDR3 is TGTGCCAGCAGCTCGCAGGGGCTGGGGACCTACGAGCAGTACTTC.

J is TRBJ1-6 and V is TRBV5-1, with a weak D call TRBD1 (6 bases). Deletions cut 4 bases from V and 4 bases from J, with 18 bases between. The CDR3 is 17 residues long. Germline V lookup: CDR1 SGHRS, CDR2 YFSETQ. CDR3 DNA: TGCGCCAGCAGCCAGAAAATTCAAGGGGGATATAATTCACCCCTCCACTTT. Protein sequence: CASSQKIQGGYNSPLHF.